The 24 T cell receptor beta chains given below trace back to one sample, sequenced in a study of CD8 T cell repertoires and HIV-1 epitope variants. Which antigens these TCRs recognize remains unknown. Measured with immunoSEQ multiplex PCR; TCRdb has only the in-frame clones, and not every one. The repertoire has several thousand clones, 66% of them found once; the top ten carry 35% to 55%. Sequencing was done on a sample of cultured CD8+ T cells derived from PBMCs. Every receptor here comes from a male donor with HIV.

The V and J genes are TRBV6-6 and TRBJ2-1; D is tentatively TRBD1 or TRBD2 (5 bases each). Between the trimmed V and J ends, which lost 4 bases and 1 base, there was a span of 11 bases. This CDR3 contains 15 residues. Germline V CDR1 and CDR2: MNHNY, SVGAGI (reference sequence). CDR3 loop: CASSFEGPSYNEQFF. DNA of the CDR3: TGTGCCAGCAGTTTCGAGGGGCCTTCCTACAATGAGCAGTTCTTC.

V and J are TRBV11-2 and TRBJ2-5, with 10 bases lining up with TRBD2. Germline values: CDR1 SGHAT, CDR2 FQNNGV. With 2 bases clipped from V and 5 bases from J, the junction kept 8 bases outside the gene matches. The CDR3 is 16 amino acids. The CDR3 DNA follows: TGTGCCAGCAGCTTATTCAGCGGGGGGGCCGGTGAGACCCAGTACTTC. This translates into CASSLFSGGAGETQYF. Drawing the rest from reference TRBV11-2 and TRBJ2-5, the complete variable domain is EAGVAQSPRYKIIEKRQSVAFWCNPISGHATLYWYQQILGQGPKLLIQFQNNGVVDDSQLPKDRFSAERLKGVDSTLKIQPAKLEDSAVYLCASSLFSGGAGETQYFGPGTRLLVL.

In this sample, this clone turned up once. The chain employs TRBV27 and TRBJ1-2, with 8 bases matching TRBD1. Germline loops: CDR1 MNHEY, CDR2 SMNVEV (reference sequence). With 1 base clipped from V and 0 bases from J, the junction kept 7 bases outside the gene matches. This CDR3 region has 17 residues. The CDR3 DNA is TGTGCCAGCAGTTTATACGGGGGGACAGGTACTAACTATGGCTACACCTTC. Translated, it gives CASSLYGGTGTNYGYTF.

This chain connects TRBV7-8 to TRBJ2-6; the D is unclear. There are 14 residues in the CDR3. V shed 2 bases and J shed 4 bases, with 6 bases lying between them. Germline V gene lookup returns CDR1 SGHVS and CDR2 FQNEAQ. The CDR3 sequence is CASSLSPGANVLTF. Written as DNA, the CDR3 is TGTGCCAGCAGCTTAAGCCCAGGGGCCAACGTCCTGACTTTC.

The chain joins TRBV5-1 to TRBJ2-1, with D unresolved. V lost 0 bases and J lost 5, with 6 bases in between. Germline CDR1 SGHRS, CDR2 YFSETQ. This CDR3 contains 13 residues. The CDR3 DNA follows: TGCGCCAGCAGCTTGGGACCCGACAATGAGCAGTTCTTC. It is translated as CASSLGPDNEQFF.

The J gene is TRBJ2-5, the V gene TRBV29-1, with D possibly TRBD1 on 6 matching bases. V was trimmed by 5 bases and J by 2 bases, leaving 9 bases between them. Germline lookup yields CDR1 SQVTM and CDR2 ANQGSEA. The CDR3 spans 12 residues. The DNA for the CDR3 is TGCAGCGTTCGGACAGATCAAGAGACCCAGTACTTC. As protein: CSVRTDQETQYF.

This clone was counted between two and nine times. The chain carries TRBV9 and TRBJ1-1; 10 bases match TRBD1. Germline trimming cut 0 bases from V and 0 bases from J; bases unmatched to any gene: 2. Germline V gene lookup returns CDR1 SGDLS and CDR2 YYNGEE. This CDR3 is built from 16 residues. The CDR3 loop reads CASSVGDRGLNTEAFF. CDR3 coding DNA: TGTGCCAGCAGCGTAGGGGACAGGGGCTTGAACACTGAAGCTTTCTTT.

A single count supports this clone. CDR3 region: CASSQDHTLGQANSPLHF. CDR3 bases: TGCGCCAGCAGCCAAGATCACACCCTGGGACAGGCAAATTCACCCCTCCACTTT. The chain uses TRBV4-1 and TRBJ1-6, with TRBD1 identical over 8 bases. The J segment lost 7 bases and the V segment lost 0 bases, leaving 11 bases of the junction unmatched. Germline-derived CDR1 and CDR2 are MGHRA and YSYEKL. This CDR3 is 18 amino acids long.

CDR3 in DNA: TGTGCCAGCAGTTCTTATACCCGGGACAATCTTATTCAGTACTTC. Translating it yields CASSSYTRDNLIQYF. The gene calls are TRBV27 and TRBJ2-4; perhaps TRBD1 as D (6 bases). V lost 4 bases, J lost 10 bases, and 20 bases lay in between. The CDR3 totals 15 residues. Germline V gene data show CDR1 as MNHEY and CDR2 as SMNVEV (reference sequence).

The chain couples TRBV6-1 to TRBJ2-3; TRBD1 matches at 8 bases. CDR1 MNHNS and CDR2 SASEGT come from the germline V gene. Germline trimming cut 6 bases from V and 3 bases from J; bases unmatched to any gene: 5. The CDR3 runs 14 residues. CDR3 region: CASSPGTGTDTQYF. The CDR3 bases are TGTGCCAGCAGCCCAGGGACAGGAACAGATACGCAGTATTTT.

This chain's CDR3 is CASSQVGTGYNEQFF. The CDR3 bases are TGCGCCAGCAGCCAAGTTGGGACAGGTTACAATGAGCAGTTCTTC. This sequence joins TRBV4-1 and TRBJ2-1; 8 bases match TRBD1. CDR1 MGHRA and CDR2 YSYEKL come from the germline V gene. J gave up 4 bases and V 1 base, and 3 bases lay outside the gene matches. This CDR3 spans 15 amino acids.

This clone was observed a handful of times. In DNA form, the CDR3 reads TGTGCCAGCAGCCTACCCGGTAGGGAAGCTTTCTTT. Amino acids: CASSLPGREAFF. The chain recombines TRBV7-9 with TRBJ1-1; D gene ambiguous. The CDR3 contains 12 residues. V was clipped by 5 bases and J by 8 bases, with 12 bases between them. Germline CDR1 is SEHNR and CDR2 is FQNEAQ (reference sequence).

The V and J genes are TRBV5-4 and TRBJ2-7; the D gene is possibly TRBD1 (6 bases). Germline-derived CDR1 and CDR2 are SGHNT and YYREEE (reference sequence). Trimming took 4 bases from V and 0 from J, leaving 8 bases between them. The CDR3 runs 13 residues. CDR3 sequence (DNA): TGTGCCAGCAGCCCGGACAGCTCCTACGAGCAGTACTTC. Protein: CASSPDSSYEQYF.

The chain links TRBV27 to TRBJ2-1; 8 nucleotides line up with TRBD2. Per the germline V gene, CDR1 is MNHEY and CDR2 is SMNVEV (reference sequence). V lost 3 bases to trimming and J lost 5 bases; unmatched junction nucleotides: 3. This CDR3 has 14 amino acids. For the CDR3, the DNA is TGTGCCAGCAGTTTTGTAGCGGGACACAATGAGCAGTTCTTC. This encodes CASSFVAGHNEQFF.

This clone was found a few times. CDR3 loop: CASSLLEGLREDSTDTQYF. The CDR3 DNA is TGTGCCAGCAGTTTATTAGAGGGGCTACGGGAGGATTCGACAGATACGCAGTATTTT. This sequence joins TRBV28 and TRBJ2-3; 7 nucleotides line up with TRBD2. The CDR3 is made up of 19 amino acids. Germline V CDR1 and CDR2: MDHEN, SYDVKM. Trimming took 1 base from V and 3 from J; bases not matched to a gene: 16.

This chain joins TRBV5-8 and TRBJ1-1; a weak D match, TRBD1 (5 bases). The germline V gene encodes CDR1 SGHTS and CDR2 YDEGEE. The CDR3 totals 13 residues. Trimming left V 5 bases short and J 6 bases short, with 14 bases between. The CDR3 DNA reads as TGTGCCAGCAGGAAAAGCTGGGGGTCTGAAGCTTTCTTT. Protein: CASRKSWGSEAFF.

The table lists this clone with a few counts. This chain links TRBV11-2 with TRBJ1-1; D possibly corresponds to TRBD1 (5 bases). Germline assignment: CDR1 SGHAT and CDR2 FQNNGV. The CDR3 is 15 amino acids. V lost 0 bases and J 1 base, leaving 9 bases between the germline ends. The CDR3 protein is CASSLELGENTEAFF. CDR3 sequence (DNA): TGTGCCAGCAGCTTAGAGTTAGGGGAGAACACTGAAGCTTTCTTT.

The chain links TRBV6-5 to TRBJ1-2; the D gene is possibly TRBD1 (5 bases). Trimming removed 7 bases at V and 8 bases at J, with 17 bases between. Germline V gene sequence: CDR1 MNHEY, CDR2 SVGAGI. The CDR3 length is 13 residues. DNA for the CDR3: TGTGCCAGCAAGGGTCCGGGACTCCTCGGCTACACCTTC. It specifies CASKGPGLLGYTF.

This rearrangement joins TRBV28 to TRBJ2-1; perhaps D is TRBD1 or TRBD2 (6 bases each). The CDR3 contains 14 residues. In germline, CDR1 is MDHEN, CDR2 SYDVKM. Trimming removed 7 bases from V and 9 bases from J, with 19 bases in between. CDR3 coding DNA: TGTGCCAGCATGGGTTTTCGACAGGAGGGTGAGCAGTTCTTC. This translates into CASMGFRQEGEQFF.

Note on this clone: The identical CDR3 is also encoded by other nucleotide sequences in the sample. This chain links TRBV9 with TRBJ2-7, with 8 nucleotides matching TRBD2. The ends lost 3 bases at V and 5 bases at J; junction bases unmatched: 10. The CDR3 contains 15 residues. Per germline, CDR1 SGDLS and CDR2 YYNGEE. For the CDR3, the DNA is TGTGCCAGCAGCGCTGCCCCGGGAGGGCAACACGAGCAGTACTTC. Its protein is CASSAAPGGQHEQYF.

The V call is TRBV10-2, the J call TRBJ2-7; D is undetermined. Germline V gene data show CDR1 as WSHSY and CDR2 as SAAADI. V dropped 2 bases and J dropped 3 bases, with 14 bases sitting between them. This CDR3 contains 15 residues. DNA of the CDR3: TGCGCCAGCAGTGAGCTAGGACGGTCGATCTACGAGCAGTACTTC. Its protein is CASSELGRSIYEQYF.

By share, this clone ranks as medium-sized. The rearrangement links TRBV6-1 to TRBJ1-5, with D uncertain. CDR1 is MNHNS and CDR2 is SASEGT in the germline V gene. V lost 6 bases and J 5 bases, leaving 17 bases between the germline ends. The CDR3 has 15 residues. The CDR3: CASSVDTDNYQPQHF. The CDR3 coding sequence is TGTGCCAGCAGCGTAGACACCGACAACTATCAGCCCCAGCATTTT.

The chain is built from TRBV7-2 and TRBJ2-3; tentatively, D is TRBD2 (6 bases). The germline V gene has CDR1 SGHTA and CDR2 FQGNSA. The CDR3 consists of 14 residues. The ends were cut back, 2 bases at V and 4 bases at J, with 10 bases in the middle. The CDR3 coding sequence is TGTGCCAGCAGCTTACCCCGACTAGCAGATACGCAGTATTTT. This sequence encodes CASSLPRLADTQYF.

The chain recombines TRBV4-3 with TRBJ2-1; 15 bases fit TRBD2. With V trimmed by 4 bases and J by 4 bases, 2 bases remained unmatched. The CDR3 extends over 16 amino acids. The germline gives CDR1 LGHNA, CDR2 YSLEER. Written as DNA, the CDR3 is TGCGCCAGCAGCCGGACTAGCGGGGGGGATTACAATGAGCAGTTCTTC. It codes for CASSRTSGGDYNEQFF.